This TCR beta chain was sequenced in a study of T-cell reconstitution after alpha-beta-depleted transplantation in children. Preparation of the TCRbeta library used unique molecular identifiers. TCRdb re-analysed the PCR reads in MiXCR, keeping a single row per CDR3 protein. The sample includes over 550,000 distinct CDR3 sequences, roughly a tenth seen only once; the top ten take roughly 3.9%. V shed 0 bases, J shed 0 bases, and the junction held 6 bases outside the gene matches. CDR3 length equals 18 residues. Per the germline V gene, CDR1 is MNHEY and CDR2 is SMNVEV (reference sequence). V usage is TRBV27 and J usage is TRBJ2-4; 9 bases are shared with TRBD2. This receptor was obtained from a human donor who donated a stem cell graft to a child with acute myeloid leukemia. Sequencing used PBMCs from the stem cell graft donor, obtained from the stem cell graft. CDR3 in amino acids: CASSLSASGDLAKNIQYF. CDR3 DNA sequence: TGTGCCAGCAGTTTATCGGCTAGCGGGGACCTAGCCAAAAACATTCAGTACTTC.